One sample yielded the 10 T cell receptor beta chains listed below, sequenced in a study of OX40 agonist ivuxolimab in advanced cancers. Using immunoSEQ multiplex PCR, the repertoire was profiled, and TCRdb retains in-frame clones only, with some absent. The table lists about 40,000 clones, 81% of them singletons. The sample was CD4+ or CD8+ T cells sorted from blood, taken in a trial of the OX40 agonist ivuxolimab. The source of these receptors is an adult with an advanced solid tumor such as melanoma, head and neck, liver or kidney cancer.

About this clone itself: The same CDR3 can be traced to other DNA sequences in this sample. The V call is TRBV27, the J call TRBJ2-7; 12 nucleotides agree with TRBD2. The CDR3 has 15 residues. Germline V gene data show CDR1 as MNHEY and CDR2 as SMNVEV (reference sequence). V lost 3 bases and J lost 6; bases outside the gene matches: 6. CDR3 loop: CASSFGLAGMSEQYF. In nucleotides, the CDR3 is TGTGCCAGCAGTTTCGGACTAGCGGGGATGAGCGAGCAGTACTTC.

The CDR3 region has the DNA TGTGCCAGCTCACCTCAAGGACAGGTAGGCTCCTACGAGCAGTACTTC. Its translation: CASSPQGQVGSYEQYF. The V call is TRBV18, the J call TRBJ2-7; TRBD1 matches 7 bases. Germline CDR1 reads KGHSH; CDR2 reads LQKENI. This CDR3 has 16 amino acids. The V segment lost 3 bases and the J segment 0 bases; nucleotides outside the gene matches: 8.

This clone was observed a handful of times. The CDR3 DNA follows: TGCGCCAGCAAAGAGGCACAGGGTGAAGCTTTCTTT. Translation gives CASKEAQGEAFF. The chain couples TRBV5-1 to TRBJ1-1; possibly TRBD1 for D (6 bases). The CDR3 runs 12 residues. Trimming removed 6 bases at V and 7 bases at J, with 13 bases between. Germline loops: CDR1 SGHRS, CDR2 YFSETQ.

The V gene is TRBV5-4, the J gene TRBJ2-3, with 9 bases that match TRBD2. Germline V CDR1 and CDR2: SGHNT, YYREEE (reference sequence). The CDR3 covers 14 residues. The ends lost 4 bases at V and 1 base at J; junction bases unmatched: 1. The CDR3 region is CASSLAGRTDTQYF. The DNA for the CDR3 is TGTGCCAGCAGCCTAGCGGGGCGCACAGATACGCAGTATTTT.

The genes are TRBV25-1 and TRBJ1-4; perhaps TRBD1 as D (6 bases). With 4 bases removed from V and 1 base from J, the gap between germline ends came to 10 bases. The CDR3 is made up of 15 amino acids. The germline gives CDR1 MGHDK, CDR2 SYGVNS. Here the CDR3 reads CASSGHRVTNEKLFF. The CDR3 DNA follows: TGTGCCAGCAGTGGGCACAGGGTAACTAATGAAAAACTGTTTTTT.

In DNA, the CDR3 is TGTGCCAGCAGTGGATTAGGAGGAGTCGAGCAGTACGTC. This sequence encodes CASSGLGGVEQYV. The chain is built from TRBV6-6 and TRBJ2-7; possible D gene TRBD2, 5 bases. The CDR3 contains 13 residues. The ends were cut back, 5 bases at V and 6 bases at J, with 14 bases in the middle. Looked up from germline, CDR1 is MNHNY and CDR2 is SVGAGI (reference sequence).

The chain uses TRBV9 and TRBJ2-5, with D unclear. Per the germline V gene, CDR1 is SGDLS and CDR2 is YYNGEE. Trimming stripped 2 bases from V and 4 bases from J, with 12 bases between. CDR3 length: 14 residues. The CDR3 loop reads CASSVEGNGETQYF. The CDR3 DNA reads TGTGCCAGCAGCGTCGAAGGGAACGGAGAGACCCAGTACTTC.

The CDR3 region is CSVSTGYGNEQFF. The CDR3 DNA reads TGCAGCGTTTCGACAGGGTACGGCAATGAGCAGTTCTTC. The rearrangement uses TRBV29-1 and TRBJ2-1; 7 bases agree with TRBD1. The junction had 7 bases not matched to a gene; V was cut back by 5 bases and J by 6 bases. Germline V lookup: CDR1 SQVTM, CDR2 ANQGSEA. CDR3 size: 13 residues.

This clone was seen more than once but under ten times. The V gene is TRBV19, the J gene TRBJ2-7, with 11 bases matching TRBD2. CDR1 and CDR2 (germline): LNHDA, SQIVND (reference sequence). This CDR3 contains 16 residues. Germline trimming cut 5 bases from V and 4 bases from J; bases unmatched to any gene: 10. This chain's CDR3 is CASSPSWTSGSYEQYV. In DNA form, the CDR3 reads TGTGCCAGTAGTCCTTCTTGGACTAGCGGGTCTTACGAGCAGTACGTC.

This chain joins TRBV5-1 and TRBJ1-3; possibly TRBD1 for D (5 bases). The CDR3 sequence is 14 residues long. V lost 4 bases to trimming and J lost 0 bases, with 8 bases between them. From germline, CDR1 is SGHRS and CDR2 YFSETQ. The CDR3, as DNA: TGCGCCAGCAGCGTAGACAGCTCTGGAAACACCATATATTTT. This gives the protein CASSVDSSGNTIYF.